The rows below give T cell receptor beta chains drawn from one sample of a study of beta chain features in type 1 diabetes. Produced via immunoSEQ multiplex PCR; TCRdb's table is partial and in-frame only. The table includes about 410,000 clones, 11% to 15% detected once. Input material: naive CD4+ T cells from blood. These receptors were collected from a man aged 30-40 years in good health. Both conserved end residues are part of each CDR3. Fields, in order: V gene, J gene, CDR3 protein.

TRBV30,TRBJ1-3,CAWSFRVTSGNTIYF
TRBV29-1,TRBJ1-1,CSALETRGLLDTEAFF
TRBV11-1,TRBJ2-2,CASSSRDKRGTGELFF
TRBV29-1,TRBJ1-1,CSVEYVNTEAFF
TRBV12-5,TRBJ2-5,CASGLGRDQETQYF
TRBV25-1,TRBJ1-1,CASSSPGETGREAFF
TRBV7-8,TRBJ2-3,CASLLAGRTDTQYF
TRBV10-3,TRBJ2-3,CAISESKARTDTQYF
TRBV30,TRBJ2-1,CAASGRVSYNEQFF
TRBV30,TRBJ1-2,CARSRPGERGGYTF
TRBV5-6,TRBJ1-2,CASSGQGKGGYTF
TRBV11-3,TRBJ2-3,CASSRRLSNTDTQYF
TRBV7-2,TRBJ2-3,CASTFQARDTQYF
TRBV5-6,TRBJ2-3,CASSYPDLLDTQYF
TRBV2,TRBJ2-3,CASTGTGSDTQYF
TRBV27,TRBJ1-6,CASSLQERENSPLHF
TRBV2,TRBJ2-3,CASSAGTDGDTQYF
TRBV5-6,TRBJ2-5,CASSRRGTGDETQYF